The source of this T cell receptor beta chain is a study of blood T cell repertoires in COVID-19. Study summary: Italy, Spain and the United States were the sources of the convalescent and acute COVID-19 samples. Nucleic acid was either cDNA or gDNA, and it came from T cells, B-cell-depleted T cells, or PBMCs.

CDR3 length: 16 residues. Germline loops: CDR1 SGDLS, CDR2 YYNGEE. Trimming took 2 bases from V and 3 from J, leaving 16 bases between them. Original handling: By means of reference gene primer amplification, nucleated cell counts were estimated. This table comes from immunoSEQ multiplex PCR, and its TCRdb copy is limited to in-frame clones, with some not included. The V and J calls and clone size come from that table; D and trimming were worked out from the DNA. This sample yields about 170,000 clones, of which less than 85% are seen a single time; approximately 10% belongs to the top ten. The sample consisted of peripheral blood. The TCR comes from a woman older than 75 with active or convalescent COVID-19. The V gene is TRBV9, the J gene TRBJ2-3, with a weak D call TRBD1 (6 bases). CDR3 nucleotides: TGTGCCAGCAGCGTGAGGGTTGGGACAAGGACAGATACGCAGTATTTT. Encoded protein: CASSVRVGTRTDTQYF.